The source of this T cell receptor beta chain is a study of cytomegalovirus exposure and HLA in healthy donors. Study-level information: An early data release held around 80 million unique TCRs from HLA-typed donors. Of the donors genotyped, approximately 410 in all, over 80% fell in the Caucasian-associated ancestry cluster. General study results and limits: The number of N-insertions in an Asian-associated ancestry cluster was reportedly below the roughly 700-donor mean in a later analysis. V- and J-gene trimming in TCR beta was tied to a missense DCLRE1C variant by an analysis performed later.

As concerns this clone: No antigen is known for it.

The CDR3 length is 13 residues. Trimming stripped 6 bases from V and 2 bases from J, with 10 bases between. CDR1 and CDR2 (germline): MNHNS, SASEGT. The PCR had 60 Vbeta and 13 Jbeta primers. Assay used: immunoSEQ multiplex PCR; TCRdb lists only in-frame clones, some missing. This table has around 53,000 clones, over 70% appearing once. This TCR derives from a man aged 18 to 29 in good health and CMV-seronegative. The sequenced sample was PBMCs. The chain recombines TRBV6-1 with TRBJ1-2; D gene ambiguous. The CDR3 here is CASSKTRNYGYTF. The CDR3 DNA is TGTGCCAGCAGCAAGACTCGGAACTATGGCTACACCTTC.